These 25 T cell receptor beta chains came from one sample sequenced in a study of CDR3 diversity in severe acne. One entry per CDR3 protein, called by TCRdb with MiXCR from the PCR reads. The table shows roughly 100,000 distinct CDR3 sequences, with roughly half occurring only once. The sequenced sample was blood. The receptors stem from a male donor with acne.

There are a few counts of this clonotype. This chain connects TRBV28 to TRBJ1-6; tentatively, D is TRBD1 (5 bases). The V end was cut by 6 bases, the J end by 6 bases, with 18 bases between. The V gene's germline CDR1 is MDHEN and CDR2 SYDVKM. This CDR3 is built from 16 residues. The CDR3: CASSLAAGALNSPLHF. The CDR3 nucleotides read TGTGCCAGCAGCCTTGCGGCTGGGGCGCTTAATTCACCCCTCCACTTT.

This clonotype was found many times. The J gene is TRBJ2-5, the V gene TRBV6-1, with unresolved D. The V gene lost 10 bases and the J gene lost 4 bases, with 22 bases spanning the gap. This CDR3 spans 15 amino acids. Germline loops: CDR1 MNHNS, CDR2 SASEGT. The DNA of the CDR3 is TGTGCCACATCCTATAGCCGGCAATCGGGAGAGACCCAGTACTTC. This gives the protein CATSYSRQSGETQYF.

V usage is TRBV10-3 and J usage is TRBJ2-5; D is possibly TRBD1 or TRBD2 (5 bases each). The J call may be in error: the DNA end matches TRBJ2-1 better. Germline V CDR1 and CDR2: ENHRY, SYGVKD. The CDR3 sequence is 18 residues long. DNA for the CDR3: TGTGCCATCAGTGAGGCGGATCCGGGACGCTCCTACAACAATGAGCAGTTCTTC. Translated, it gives CAISEADPGRSYNNEQFF.

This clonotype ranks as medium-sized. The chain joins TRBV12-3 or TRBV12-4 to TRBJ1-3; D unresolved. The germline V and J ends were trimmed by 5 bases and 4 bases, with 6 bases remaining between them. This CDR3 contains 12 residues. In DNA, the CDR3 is TGTGCCAGCAGTCTCATGGGAAACACCATATATTTT. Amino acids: CASSLMGNTIYF.

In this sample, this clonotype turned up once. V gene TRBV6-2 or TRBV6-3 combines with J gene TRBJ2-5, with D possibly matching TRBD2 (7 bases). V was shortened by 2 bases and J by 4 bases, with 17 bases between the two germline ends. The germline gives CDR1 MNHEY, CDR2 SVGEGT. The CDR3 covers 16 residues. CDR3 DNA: TGTGCCAGCAGTTACATCGGCGGGGAGGGGGTAGAGACCCAGTACTTC. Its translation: CASSYIGGEGVETQYF.

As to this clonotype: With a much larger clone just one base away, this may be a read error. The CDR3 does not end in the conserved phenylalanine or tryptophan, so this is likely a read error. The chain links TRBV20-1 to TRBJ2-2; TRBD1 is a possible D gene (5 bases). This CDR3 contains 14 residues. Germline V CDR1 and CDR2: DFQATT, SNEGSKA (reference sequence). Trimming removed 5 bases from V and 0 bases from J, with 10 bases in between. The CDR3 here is CSARPGTNTGELFL. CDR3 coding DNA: TGCAGTGCTCGCCCAGGGACGAACACCGGGGAGCTGTTTCTT.

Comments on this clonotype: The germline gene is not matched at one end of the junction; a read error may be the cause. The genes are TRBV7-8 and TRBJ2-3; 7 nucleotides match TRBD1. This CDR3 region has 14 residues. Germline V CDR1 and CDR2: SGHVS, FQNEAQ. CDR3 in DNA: TGTGCCACCAGCCCATTACAGGGGACAGATACGCAGTATTTT. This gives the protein CATSPLQGTDTQYF.

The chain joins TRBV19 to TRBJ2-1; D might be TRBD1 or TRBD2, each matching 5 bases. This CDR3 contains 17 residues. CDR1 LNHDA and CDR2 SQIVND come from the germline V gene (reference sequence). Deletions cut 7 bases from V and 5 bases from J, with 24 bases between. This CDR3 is CASTSDSPGRTHNEQFF. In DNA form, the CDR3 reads TGTGCCAGTACCTCGGACTCTCCGGGACGGACCCACAATGAGCAGTTCTTC.

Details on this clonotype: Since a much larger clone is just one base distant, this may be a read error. DNA of the CDR3: TGCGCCAGCAGCATGGGGGCCAGGGTAGTCGGGGAGCTGTTTTTT. Its protein product is CASSMGARVVGELFF. The chain couples TRBV5-1 to TRBJ2-2, with a possible D match to TRBD1 (6 bases). CDR1 SGHRS and CDR2 YFSETQ come from the germline V gene. V was trimmed by 4 bases and J by 7 bases, leaving 17 bases between them. The CDR3 has 15 residues.

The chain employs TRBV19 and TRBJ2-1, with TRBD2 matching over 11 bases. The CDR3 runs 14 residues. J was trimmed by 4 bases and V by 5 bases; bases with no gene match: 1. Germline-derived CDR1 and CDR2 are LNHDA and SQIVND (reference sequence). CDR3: CASSRTSGYNEQFF. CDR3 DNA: TGTGCCAGTAGTCGGACTAGCGGGTACAATGAGCAGTTCTTC. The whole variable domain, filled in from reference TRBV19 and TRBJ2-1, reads DGGITQSPKYLFRKEGQNVTLSCEQNLNHDAMYWYRQDPGQGLRLIYYSQIVNDFQKGDIAEGYSVSREKKESFPLTVTSAQKNPTAFYLCASSRTSGYNEQFFGPGTRLTVL.

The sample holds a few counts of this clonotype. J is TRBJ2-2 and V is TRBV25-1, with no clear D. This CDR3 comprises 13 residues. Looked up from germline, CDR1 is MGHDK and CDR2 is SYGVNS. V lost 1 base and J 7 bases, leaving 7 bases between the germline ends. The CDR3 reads CASSEFLGGELFF. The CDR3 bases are TGTGCCAGCAGTGAATTTTTGGGCGGGGAGCTGTTTTTT.

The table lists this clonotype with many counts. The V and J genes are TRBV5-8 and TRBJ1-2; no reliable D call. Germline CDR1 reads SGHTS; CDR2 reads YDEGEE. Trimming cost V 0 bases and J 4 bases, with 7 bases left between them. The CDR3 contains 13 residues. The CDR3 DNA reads TGTGCCAGCAGCTTGGGACTGAGCTATGGCTACACCTTC. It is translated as CASSLGLSYGYTF.

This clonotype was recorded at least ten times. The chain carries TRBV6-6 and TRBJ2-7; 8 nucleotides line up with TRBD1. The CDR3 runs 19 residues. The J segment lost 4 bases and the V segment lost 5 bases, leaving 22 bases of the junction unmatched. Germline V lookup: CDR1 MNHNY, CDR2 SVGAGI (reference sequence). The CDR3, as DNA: TGTGCCAGCAGTCGGGAACAGGGGGACGTAGGCGGGTCGGCATACGAGCAGTACGTC. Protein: CASSREQGDVGGSAYEQYV.

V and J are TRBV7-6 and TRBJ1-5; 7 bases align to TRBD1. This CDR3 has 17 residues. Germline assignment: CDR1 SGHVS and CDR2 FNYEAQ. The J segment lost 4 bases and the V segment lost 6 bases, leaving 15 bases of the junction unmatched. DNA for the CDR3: TGTGCCAGCAGTCCCCCACCGGGACAGTCTAGTAATCAGCCCCAGCATTTT. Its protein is CASSPPPGQSSNQPQHF.

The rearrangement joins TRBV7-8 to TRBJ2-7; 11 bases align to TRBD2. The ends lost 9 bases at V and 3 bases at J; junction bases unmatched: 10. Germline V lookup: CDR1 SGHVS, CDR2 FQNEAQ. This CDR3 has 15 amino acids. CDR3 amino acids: CASKPGTSGYYEQYF. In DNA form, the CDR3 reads TGTGCCAGTAAACCCGGGACTAGCGGTTACTACGAGCAGTACTTC.

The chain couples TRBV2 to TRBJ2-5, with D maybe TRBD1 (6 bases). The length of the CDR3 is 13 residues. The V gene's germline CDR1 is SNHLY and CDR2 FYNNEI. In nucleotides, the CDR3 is TGTGCGGGAGAACAGGGAGATCAAGAGACCCAGTACTTC. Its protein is CAGEQGDQETQYF.

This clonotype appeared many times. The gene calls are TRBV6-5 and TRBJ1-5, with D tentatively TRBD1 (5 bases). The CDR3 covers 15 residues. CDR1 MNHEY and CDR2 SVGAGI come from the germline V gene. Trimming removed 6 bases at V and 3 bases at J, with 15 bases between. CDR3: CASRPPGRLNQPQHF. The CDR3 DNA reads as TGTGCCAGCAGACCCCCGGGGCGCCTCAATCAGCCCCAGCATTTT.

This chain's CDR3 is CASRMGGDSNQPQHF. The CDR3 nucleotides are TGCGCCAGCCGGATGGGGGGCGATAGCAATCAGCCCCAGCATTTT. J is TRBJ1-5 and V is TRBV10-2, with a weak D call TRBD1 (6 bases). CDR1 is WSHSY and CDR2 is SAAADI in the germline V gene. The CDR3 is made up of 15 amino acids. Trimming shortened V by 8 bases and J by 0 bases, and 14 bases separated the two germline ends.

CDR3 in DNA: TGTGCCAGCAGTTTACAGGCAACAGATACGCAGTATTTT. This translates into CASSLQATDTQYF. The rearrangement uses TRBV12-3 or TRBV12-4 and TRBJ2-3; D is undetermined. The CDR3 is 13 amino acids. Deletions cut 2 bases from V and 3 bases from J, with 6 bases between.

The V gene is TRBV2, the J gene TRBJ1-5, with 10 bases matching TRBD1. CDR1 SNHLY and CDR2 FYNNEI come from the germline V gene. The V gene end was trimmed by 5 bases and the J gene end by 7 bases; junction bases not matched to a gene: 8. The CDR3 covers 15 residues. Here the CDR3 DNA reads TGTGCCAGCAGTTACTCTGGGACAGGGGACCAGCCCCAGCATTTT. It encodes CASSYSGTGDQPQHF.

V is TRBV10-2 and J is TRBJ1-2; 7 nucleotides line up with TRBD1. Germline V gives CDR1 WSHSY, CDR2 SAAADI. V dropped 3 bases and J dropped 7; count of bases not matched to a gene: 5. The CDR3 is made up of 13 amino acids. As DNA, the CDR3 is TGCGCCAGCAGTGAAACGACAGGGTTTGGCTACACCTTC. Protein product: CASSETTGFGYTF.

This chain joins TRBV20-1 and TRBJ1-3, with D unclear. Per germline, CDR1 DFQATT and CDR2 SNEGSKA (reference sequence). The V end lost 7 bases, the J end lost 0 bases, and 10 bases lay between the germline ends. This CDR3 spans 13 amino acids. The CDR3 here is CSVRESSGNTIYF. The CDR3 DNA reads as TGCAGTGTCCGAGAGAGCTCTGGAAACACCATATATTTT.

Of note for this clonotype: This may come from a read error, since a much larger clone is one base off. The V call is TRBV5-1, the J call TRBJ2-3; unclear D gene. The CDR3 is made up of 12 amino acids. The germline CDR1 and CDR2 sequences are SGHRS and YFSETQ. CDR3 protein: CASSLDGDTRYF. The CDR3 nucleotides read TGCGCCAGCAGCTTGGATGGAGATACGCGGTATTTT.

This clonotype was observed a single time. CDR3 DNA: TGTGCCAGCAGCTTAGCAAGGACGGGACTAGCGGGAGGGCAGTTCTTC. Its translation: CASSLARTGLAGGQFF. The chain links TRBV7-2 to TRBJ2-1; TRBD2 matches 15 bases. CDR1 and CDR2 from the germline V gene are SGHTA and FQGNSA. The trim removed 0 bases at V and 12 bases at J, leaving 6 bases unmatched. The CDR3 has 16 amino acids.

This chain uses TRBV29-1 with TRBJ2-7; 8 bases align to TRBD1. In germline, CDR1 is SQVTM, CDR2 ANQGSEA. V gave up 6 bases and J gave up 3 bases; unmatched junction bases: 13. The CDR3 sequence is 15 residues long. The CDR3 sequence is CSVSRSTGGYYEQYF. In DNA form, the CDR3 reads TGCAGCGTGTCCCGTTCAACAGGGGGATACTACGAGCAGTACTTC.